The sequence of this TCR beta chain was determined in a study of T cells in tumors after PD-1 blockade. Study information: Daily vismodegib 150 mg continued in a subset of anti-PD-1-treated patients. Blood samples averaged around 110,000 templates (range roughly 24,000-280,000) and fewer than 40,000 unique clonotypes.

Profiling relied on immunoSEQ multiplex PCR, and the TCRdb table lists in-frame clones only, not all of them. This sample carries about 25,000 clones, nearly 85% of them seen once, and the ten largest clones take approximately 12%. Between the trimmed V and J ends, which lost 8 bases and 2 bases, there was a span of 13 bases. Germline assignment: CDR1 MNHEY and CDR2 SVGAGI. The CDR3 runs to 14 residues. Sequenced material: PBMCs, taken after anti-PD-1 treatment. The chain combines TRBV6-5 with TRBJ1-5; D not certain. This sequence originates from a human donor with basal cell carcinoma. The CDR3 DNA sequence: TGTGCCAGCCCCTCCGGGGTAGGCAATCAGCCCCAGCATTTT. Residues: CASPSGVGNQPQHF.